What follows describes a single T cell receptor (beta chain). Its antigen is undetermined. For the second PCR, which ran for about 6 to 11 cycles, a sample-barcoded 5' primer and a J-beta primer mix were used. Each cDNA molecule, via a template-switch adaptor with 12 random nucleotides, was tagged. TCRdb called the 5' RACE reads again in MiXCR, with one record for every CDR3 protein. The data hold about 1.8 million distinct CDR3 sequences, with roughly 52% observed a single time. The sample is drawn from a study of blood T cells in healthy people across ages. The germline CDR1 and CDR2 sequences are LGHDT and YNNKEL (reference sequence). This CDR3 is 15 amino acids long. Whole-study results and caveats: No conclusive comparison of naive versus antigen-experienced cells was possible with unsorted PBMCs. In long-lived donors, naive CD4+ cell counts and diversity exceeded those of aged donors.

At least 5.5 micrograms of total RNA were extracted per sample. V and J are TRBV3-1 and TRBJ2-5, with D perhaps matching TRBD2 (5 bases). The J call may be in error: the DNA end matches TRBJ2-4 better. The sample taken for sequencing was blood. The TCR was taken from a woman in her thirties or forties in good health. The CDR3 sequence is CASSQNGVGRNIQYF. CDR3 DNA: TGTGCCAGCAGCCAAAACGGGGTGGGGAGAAACATTCAGTACTTC.